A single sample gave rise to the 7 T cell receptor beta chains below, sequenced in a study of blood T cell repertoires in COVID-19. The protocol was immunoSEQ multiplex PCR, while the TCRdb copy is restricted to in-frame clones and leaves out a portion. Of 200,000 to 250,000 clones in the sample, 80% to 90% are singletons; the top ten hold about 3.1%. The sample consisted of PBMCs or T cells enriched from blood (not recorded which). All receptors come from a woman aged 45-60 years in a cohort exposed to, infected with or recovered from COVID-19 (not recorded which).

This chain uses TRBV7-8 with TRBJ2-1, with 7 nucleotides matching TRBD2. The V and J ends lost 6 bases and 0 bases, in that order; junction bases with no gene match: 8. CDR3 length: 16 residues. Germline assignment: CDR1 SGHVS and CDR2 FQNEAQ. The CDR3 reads CASSPGGVRSYNEQFF. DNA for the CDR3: TGTGCCAGCAGTCCTGGGGGGGTTCGCTCCTACAATGAGCAGTTCTTC.

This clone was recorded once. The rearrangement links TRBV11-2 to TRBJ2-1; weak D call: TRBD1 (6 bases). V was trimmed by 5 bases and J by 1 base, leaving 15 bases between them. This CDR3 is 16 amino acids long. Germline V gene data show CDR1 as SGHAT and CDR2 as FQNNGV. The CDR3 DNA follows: TGTGCCAGCAGCCGGGCAGGGGAAGGGTCCTACAATGAGCAGTTCTTC. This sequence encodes CASSRAGEGSYNEQFF.

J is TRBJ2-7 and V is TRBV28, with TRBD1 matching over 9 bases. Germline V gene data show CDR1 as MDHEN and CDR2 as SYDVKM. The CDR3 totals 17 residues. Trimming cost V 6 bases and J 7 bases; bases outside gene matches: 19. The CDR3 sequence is CASSFGRVGTGRREQYF. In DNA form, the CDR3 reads TGTGCCAGCAGCTTCGGACGAGTCGGGACAGGGCGGAGGGAGCAGTACTTC.

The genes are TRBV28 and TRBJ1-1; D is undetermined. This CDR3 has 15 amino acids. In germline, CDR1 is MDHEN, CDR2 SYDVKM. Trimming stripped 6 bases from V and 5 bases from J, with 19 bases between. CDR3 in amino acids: CASSLGRAMQTEAFF. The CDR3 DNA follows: TGTGCCAGCAGCTTGGGGAGGGCGATGCAGACTGAAGCTTTCTTT.

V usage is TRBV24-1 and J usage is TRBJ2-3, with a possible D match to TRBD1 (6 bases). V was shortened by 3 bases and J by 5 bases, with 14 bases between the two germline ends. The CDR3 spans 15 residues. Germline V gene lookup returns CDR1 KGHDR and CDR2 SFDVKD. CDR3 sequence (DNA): TGTGCCACCAGTGATGGGGGCGCAGCCGGAGATACGCAGTATTTT. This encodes CATSDGGAAGDTQYF.

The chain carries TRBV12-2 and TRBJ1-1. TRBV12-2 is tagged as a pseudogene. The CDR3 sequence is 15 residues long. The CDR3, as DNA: TGTGCAAGTCGCTCGAGGAGCCTCGCGAACACTGAAGCTTTCTTT. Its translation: CASRSRSLANTEAFF.

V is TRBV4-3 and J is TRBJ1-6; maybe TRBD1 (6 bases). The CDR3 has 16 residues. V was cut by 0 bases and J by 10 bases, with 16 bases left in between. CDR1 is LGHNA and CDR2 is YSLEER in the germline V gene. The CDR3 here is CASSQDHDRTRSPLHF. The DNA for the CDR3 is TGCGCCAGCAGCCAAGACCACGACAGGACAAGGTCACCCCTCCACTTT.